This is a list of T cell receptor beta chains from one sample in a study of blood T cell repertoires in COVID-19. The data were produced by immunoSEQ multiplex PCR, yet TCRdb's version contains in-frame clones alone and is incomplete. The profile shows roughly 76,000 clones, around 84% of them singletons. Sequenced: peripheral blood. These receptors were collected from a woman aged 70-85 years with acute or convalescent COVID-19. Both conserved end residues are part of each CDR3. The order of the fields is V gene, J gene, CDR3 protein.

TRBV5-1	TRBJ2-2	CASSLMRRELFF
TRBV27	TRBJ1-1	CASSLLKGKAFF
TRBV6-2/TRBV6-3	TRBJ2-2	CASSYLRNTGELFF
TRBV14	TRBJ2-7	CASSRDLNTYEQYF
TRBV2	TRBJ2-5	CASMTGSGETQYF
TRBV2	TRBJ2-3	CASSLTGTTDTQYF
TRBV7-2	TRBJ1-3	CASSLNVGQTGNTIYF
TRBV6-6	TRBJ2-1	CASRLQRASSYNEQFF
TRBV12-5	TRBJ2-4	CASVPGGQVVGLQAAKNIQYF
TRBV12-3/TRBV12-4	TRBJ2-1	CASSLDPLEKQFF
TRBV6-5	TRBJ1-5	CASSWDGGDNQPQHF
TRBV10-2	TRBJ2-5	CASSESTWRETQYF
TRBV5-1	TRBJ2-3	CASSLGTGRSTDTQYF
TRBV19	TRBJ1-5	CASSTAGDLGNQPQHF
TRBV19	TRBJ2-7	CASSTVTGTYEQYF